The T cell receptor beta chain described here comes from a study of cytomegalovirus exposure and HLA in healthy donors. The study's findings and limits: For most TCR beta V segments, an earlier analysis put the productive rate at about 87% or about 30% of the time.

Primers included in the PCR were 60 Vbeta and 13 Jbeta primers. Measured with immunoSEQ multiplex PCR; TCRdb has only the in-frame clones, and not every one. The profile covers some 180,000 clones, with approximately 80% appearing a single time and less than 2% taken by the ten largest. This clone was counted between two and nine times. Its antigen remains unidentified. The clonotype was recovered from a woman between 25 and 40 years old in good health and CMV-seronegative. Sequencing was carried out using PBMCs.

This CDR3 reads CATSGGAVSSYNEQFF. The CDR3 bases are TGTGCCACCAGTGGAGGGGCGGTTAGCTCCTACAATGAGCAGTTCTTC. V usage is TRBV15 and J usage is TRBJ2-1, with a tentative D call TRBD2 (6 bases). Trimming removed 6 bases from V and 0 bases from J, with 15 bases in between. Germline V gene sequence: CDR1 LNHNV, CDR2 YYDKDF (reference sequence). The CDR3 sequence is 16 residues long.